Presented here are 5 T cell receptor beta chains from one specimen sequenced in a study of control samples from healthy donors and cancer patients. Assay: immunoSEQ multiplex PCR; the TCRdb copy retains only in-frame clones and omits some. The data show around 110,000 clones, with over 90% seen just once and approximately 2.5% held by the top ten. Source material: blood. Every receptor here comes from a man aged 30 to 39 in good health.

For the CDR3, the DNA is TGCGCCAGCAGCTTGAACCGGGACAGCGACTCTGGAAACACCATATATTTT. Translating it yields CASSLNRDSDSGNTIYF. The rearrangement uses TRBV5-1 and TRBJ1-3; 7 nucleotides line up with TRBD1. The CDR3 runs to 17 residues. V gave up 1 base and J gave up 0 bases; unmatched junction bases: 7. Germline assignment: CDR1 SGHRS and CDR2 YFSETQ. Full variable domain (remainder filled in from reference TRBV5-1 and TRBJ1-3): KAGVTQTPRYLIKTRGQQVTLSCSPISGHRSVSWYQQTPGQGLQFLFEYFSETQRNKGNFPGRFSGRQFSNSRSEMNVSTLELGDSALYLCASSLNRDSDSGNTIYFGEGSWLTVV.

This chain connects TRBV15 to TRBJ2-7, with D hard to call. V lost 0 bases to trimming and J lost 5 bases, with 17 bases between them. Germline V CDR1 and CDR2: LNHNV, YYDKDF (reference sequence). The CDR3 has 16 amino acids. CDR3: CATSRDSSSSIHEQYF. CDR3 sequence (DNA): TGTGCCACCAGCAGAGATTCGTCTAGTTCTATCCACGAGCAGTACTTC.

This clone was seen once. V usage is TRBV12-5 and J usage is TRBJ1-2; a weak D match, TRBD1 (5 bases). V lost 6 bases and J lost 8, with 10 bases in between. CDR3 length equals 11 residues. CDR1 and CDR2 from the germline V gene are LGHNT and FRNRAP. In DNA, the CDR3 is TGTGCTAGTGGAGTTCGGGGGGGCTACACCTTC. It yields the protein CASGVRGGYTF.

This rearrangement joins TRBV9 to TRBJ2-7; TRBD1 matches at 10 bases. Per germline, CDR1 SGDLS and CDR2 YYNGEE. Losses at the gene ends were 4 bases for V and 5 bases for J; bases not matched to a gene: 6. The CDR3 extends over 14 amino acids. CDR3 sequence reads: CASSPGTGVHEQYF. CDR3 bases: TGTGCCAGCAGCCCCGGGACAGGGGTCCACGAGCAGTACTTC.

The count of this clone is one. The rearrangement joins TRBV5-1 to TRBJ2-3; D may be TRBD2 (6 bases). The CDR3 runs 15 residues. Trimming stripped 4 bases from V and 6 bases from J, with 18 bases between. CDR1 SGHRS and CDR2 YFSETQ come from the germline V gene. As DNA, the CDR3 is TGCGCCAGCAGCCCACTAGCTTTGGAGTCGGATACGCAGTATTTT. Translating gives CASSPLALESDTQYF.